Sequencing of this TCR beta chain was carried out in a study of cytomegalovirus exposure and HLA in healthy donors. About the study: Earlier results showed approximately 110 million unique TCR beta sequences derived from roughly 180 million T cells.

The study ran its PCR with 60 Vbeta and 13 Jbeta primers. Assay: immunoSEQ multiplex PCR; the TCRdb copy retains only in-frame clones and omits some. The repertoire holds 150,000 to 200,000 clones, with around 80% as singletons. Germline CDR1 and CDR2: SGDLS and YYNGEE. Trimming at V came to 0 bases and at J to 0 bases, leaving 10 bases not matched to a gene. The CDR3 extends over 19 amino acids. V is TRBV9 and J is TRBJ2-1; 9 bases fit TRBD2. This receptor was taken from a man aged 18 to 29 in good health and CMV-seronegative. Sequencing input: PBMCs. Here the CDR3 reads CASSVGNPTSGSSYNEQFF. DNA of the CDR3: TGTGCCAGCAGCGTAGGGAACCCGACTAGCGGATCCTCCTACAATGAGCAGTTCTTC.